This T cell receptor (beta chain) was sequenced during a study of cytomegalovirus exposure and HLA in healthy donors. Study outcomes and limitations: Later, TCR association rates were found to vary by HLA locus, highest for DRB1 and lowest for HLA-C.

Both 60 Vbeta primers and 13 Jbeta primers went into the PCR. Here immunoSEQ multiplex PCR was the method, and the copy in TCRdb shows in-frame clones only, minus some. The sample is made up of approximately 110,000 clones, and the top ten hold about 4% of it. Notes on this clone: The antigen is unknown.

V dropped 5 bases and J dropped 6 bases, with 10 bases sitting between them. The CDR3 spans 13 residues. Germline CDR1 and CDR2: SGHTA and FQGTGA. The chain recombines TRBV7-3 with TRBJ2-2; no reliable D call. This sequence originates from a man aged 25 to 45 in good health and CMV-seronegative. The sample was PBMCs. CDR3 sequence reads: CASSARLPGELFF. In DNA, the CDR3 is TGTGCCAGCAGCGCAAGACTTCCCGGGGAGCTGTTTTTT.